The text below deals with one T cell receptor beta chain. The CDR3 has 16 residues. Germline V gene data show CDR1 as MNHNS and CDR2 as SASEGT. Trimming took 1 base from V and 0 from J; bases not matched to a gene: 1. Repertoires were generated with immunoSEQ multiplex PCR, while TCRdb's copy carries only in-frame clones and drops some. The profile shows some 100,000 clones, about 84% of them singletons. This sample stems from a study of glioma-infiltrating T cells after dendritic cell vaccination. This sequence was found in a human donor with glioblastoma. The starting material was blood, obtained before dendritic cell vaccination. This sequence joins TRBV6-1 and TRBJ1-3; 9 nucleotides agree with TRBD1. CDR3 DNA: TGTGCCAGCAGTGAAGGACAGGGGGTCTCTGGAAACACCATATATTTT. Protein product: CASSEGQGVSGNTIYF.